Below, 16 T cell receptor beta chains from the same sample are listed, as sequenced in a study of Ad26.COV2.S vaccination and SARS-CoV-2 variants. The method was immunoSEQ multiplex PCR; TCRdb's version includes in-frame clones alone and lacks a portion of them. The sample lists about 350,000 clones, approximately 90% seen once, with around 4% in the top ten. Sequencing used peripheral blood, obtained after recovery from COVID-19. Receptor source: a human donor who had recovered from COVID-19.

This clone was recorded once. The genes are TRBV15 and TRBJ1-6; no definite D call. In germline, CDR1 is LNHNV, CDR2 YYDKDF (reference sequence). The CDR3 consists of 13 residues. Trimming took 3 bases from V and 9 from J, leaving 9 bases between them. CDR3 in DNA: TGTGCCACCAGCAGGATAAAGCGTTCACCCCTCCACTTT. It encodes CATSRIKRSPLHF.

The V call is TRBV3-1 (or the pseudogene TRBV3-2), the J call TRBJ1-1; 9 bases fit TRBD1. Per germline, CDR1 LGHDT and CDR2 YNNKEL (reference sequence). Germline trimming cut 6 bases from V and 1 base from J; bases unmatched to any gene: 6. This CDR3 contains 15 residues. The CDR3 DNA reads as TGTGCCAGCAGTCCAGGACAGGGGCCGAACACTGAAGCTTTCTTT. It codes for CASSPGQGPNTEAFF.

The table lists this clone with a count of one. This sequence joins TRBV10-3 and TRBJ2-1, with D maybe TRBD1 (6 bases). V lost 9 bases, J lost 0 bases, and 12 bases lay in between. Germline lookup yields CDR1 ENHRY and CDR2 SYGVKD. The CDR3 contains 14 residues. CDR3 sequence: CAIQGSSSYNEQFF. CDR3 sequence (DNA): TGTGCCATTCAGGGGTCTAGCTCCTACAATGAGCAGTTCTTC.

V usage is TRBV7-6 and J usage is TRBJ2-1, with TRBD1 matching over 11 bases. V trimming: 5 bases; J trimming: 7 bases; junction bases outside the gene matches: 7. Germline V gene sequence: CDR1 SGHVS, CDR2 FNYEAQ. There are 15 residues in the CDR3. The CDR3: CASSRGQGARNEQFF. CDR3 sequence (DNA): TGTGCCAGCAGCCGCGGACAGGGGGCTAGGAATGAGCAGTTCTTC.

V gene TRBV7-6 combines with J gene TRBJ2-3; D might be TRBD2 (5 bases). Germline-derived CDR1 and CDR2 are SGHVS and FNYEAQ. This CDR3 is built from 14 residues. V dropped 4 bases and J dropped 0 bases, with 8 bases sitting between them. For the CDR3, the DNA is TGTGCCAGCAGCTCACTAGTGAGCACAGATACGCAGTATTTT. Its translation is CASSSLVSTDTQYF.

The J gene is TRBJ1-1, the V gene TRBV12-2. TRBV12-2 is a recognized pseudogene. The CDR3 has 14 amino acids. The CDR3 nucleotides are TGTGCAAGTCGCCGAAGGGAGGAGGGCACTGAAGCTTTCTTT. Translating it yields CASRRREEGTEAFF.

The chain combines TRBV12-3 or TRBV12-4 with TRBJ2-7; D is ambiguous. Trimming took 8 bases from V and 0 from J, leaving 11 bases between them. The CDR3 has 13 amino acids. As DNA, the CDR3 is TGTGCCAGCTGCCAGTTCAGCTCCTACGAGCAGTACTTC. Protein product: CASCQFSSYEQYF.

The chain recombines TRBV6-5 with TRBJ1-2; D gene unclear. V lost 7 bases to trimming and J lost 4 bases, with 13 bases between them. Germline V lookup: CDR1 MNHEY, CDR2 SVGAGI. The CDR3 extends over 13 amino acids. The CDR3 protein is CASIPRSSYGYTF. The CDR3 region has the DNA TGTGCCAGCATCCCTCGATCCAGCTATGGCTACACCTTC.

This clone was seen only a few times. The chain employs TRBV6-5 and TRBJ1-1, with D unclear. Per germline, CDR1 MNHEY and CDR2 SVGAGI. This CDR3 spans 14 amino acids. The V and J ends lost 3 bases and 1 base respectively, with 9 bases between them. The CDR3 sequence is CASSYYDTNTEAFF. CDR3 sequence (DNA): TGTGCCAGCAGTTATTACGACACGAACACTGAAGCTTTCTTT.

This chain links TRBV19 with TRBJ2-3; the D gene is possibly TRBD2 (5 bases). Germline values: CDR1 LNHDA, CDR2 SQIVND (reference sequence). Trimming left V 2 bases short and J 5 bases short, with 11 bases between. This CDR3 comprises 14 residues. DNA of the CDR3: TGTGCCAGTAGTATATCAGCGGCTCAAGATACGCAGTATTTT. This codes for CASSISAAQDTQYF. Looking up the rest from reference TRBV19 and TRBJ2-3 gives the full variable domain: DGGITQSPKYLFRKEGQNVTLSCEQNLNHDAMYWYRQDPGQGLRLIYYSQIVNDFQKGDIAEGYSVSREKKESFPLTVTSAQKNPTAFYLCASSISAAQDTQYFGPGTRLTVL.

This chain connects TRBV9 to TRBJ1-3; the D is unclear. The V gene lost 0 bases and the J gene lost 4 bases, with 8 bases spanning the gap. In germline, CDR1 is SGDLS, CDR2 YYNGEE. The CDR3 totals 14 residues. This chain's CDR3 is CASSVAAHGNTIYF. In DNA, the CDR3 is TGTGCCAGCAGCGTAGCGGCACACGGAAACACCATATATTTT.

This sequence joins TRBV5-8 and TRBJ2-5; weak D call: TRBD2 (6 bases). This CDR3 has 14 residues. V dropped 4 bases and J dropped 2 bases, with 12 bases sitting between them. Germline CDR1 and CDR2: SGHTS and YDEGEE. The CDR3 spells CASSPGLFQETQYF. As DNA, the CDR3 is TGTGCCAGCAGCCCGGGACTCTTTCAAGAGACCCAGTACTTC.

The V and J genes are TRBV15 and TRBJ1-1; a possible D gene is TRBD1 (6 bases). The germline V and J ends were trimmed by 3 bases and 10 bases, with 15 bases remaining between them. Germline V gene data show CDR1 as LNHNV and CDR2 as YYDKDF (reference sequence). The CDR3 sequence is 13 residues long. The CDR3 DNA reads as TGTGCCACCAGCAGCGCTCGGGGGGCAGGAGCTTTCTTT. Protein: CATSSARGAGAFF.

The chain is built from TRBV5-1 and TRBJ2-5; D is undetermined. The V end was cut by 0 bases, the J end by 2 bases, with 8 bases between. The length of the CDR3 is 14 residues. Germline lookup yields CDR1 SGHRS and CDR2 YFSETQ. The CDR3 nucleotides read TGCGCCAGCAGCTTGGCGGCCCAGCAAGAGACCCAGTACTTC. Residues: CASSLAAQQETQYF.

The chain couples TRBV11-2 to TRBJ2-7, with TRBD2 identical over 12 bases. The CDR3 length is 15 residues. In germline, CDR1 is SGHAT, CDR2 FQNNGV. The V segment lost 5 bases and the J segment 3 bases; nucleotides outside the gene matches: 5. The DNA of the CDR3 is TGTGCCAGCAGCCCTAGACTAGCGGGGGTCTACGAGCAGTACTTC. The encoded protein is CASSPRLAGVYEQYF.

The chain recombines TRBV18 with TRBJ1-1, with 7 bases matching TRBD1. The germline V gene has CDR1 KGHSH and CDR2 LQKENI. This CDR3 comprises 16 residues. J was trimmed by 3 bases and V by 3 bases; bases with no gene match: 10. CDR3 nucleotides: TGTGCCAGCTCACCCGGGACAGAATACGGCGACACTGAAGCTTTCTTT. This sequence encodes CASSPGTEYGDTEAFF.